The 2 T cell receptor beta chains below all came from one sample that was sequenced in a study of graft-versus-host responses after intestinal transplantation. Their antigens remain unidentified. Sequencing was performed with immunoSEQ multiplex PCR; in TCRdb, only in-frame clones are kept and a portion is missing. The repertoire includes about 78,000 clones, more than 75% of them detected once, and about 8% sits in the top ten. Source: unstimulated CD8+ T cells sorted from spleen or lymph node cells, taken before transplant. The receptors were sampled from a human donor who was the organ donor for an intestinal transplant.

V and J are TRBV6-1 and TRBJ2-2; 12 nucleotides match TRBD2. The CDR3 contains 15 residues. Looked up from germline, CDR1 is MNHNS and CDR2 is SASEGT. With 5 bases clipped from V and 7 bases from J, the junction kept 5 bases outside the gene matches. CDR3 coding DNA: TGTGCCAGCAGTCCGACTAGCGGGGGTTTCGGGGAGCTGTTTTTT. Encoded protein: CASSPTSGGFGELFF.

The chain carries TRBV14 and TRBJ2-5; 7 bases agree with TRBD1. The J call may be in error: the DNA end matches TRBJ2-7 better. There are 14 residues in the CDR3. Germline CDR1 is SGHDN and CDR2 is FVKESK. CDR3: CASSGRGTSYEQYF. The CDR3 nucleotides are TGTGCCAGCAGCGGCAGGGGGACCTCCTACGAGCAGTACTTC.